The 4 T cell receptor beta chains below were found in one sample sequenced in a study of shared clonotypes between healthy human individuals. Produced via immunoSEQ multiplex PCR; TCRdb's table is partial and in-frame only. The sample yields 2 million or so clones, 95% seen once. What was sequenced was naive CD4+ T cells sorted from blood. Subset indicated: CD45RA+ positively selected. The receptor source for this set is a man in his late teens or twenties in good health.

The V gene is TRBV2, the J gene TRBJ2-5, with 14 nucleotides matching TRBD2. The V gene end was trimmed by 6 bases and the J gene end by 5 bases; junction bases not matched to a gene: 5. This CDR3 is 15 amino acids long. CDR1 and CDR2 (germline): SNHLY, FYNNEI. As DNA, the CDR3 is TGTGCCAGCAGACCGGGACTAGCGGGAGCGGAGACCCAGTACTTC. Encoded protein: CASRPGLAGAETQYF.

Worth noting for this clone: Additional DNA sequences in this sample encode the identical CDR3. The genes are TRBV2 and TRBJ2-3; D gene uncertain. The CDR3 has 11 amino acids. The germline V gene encodes CDR1 SNHLY and CDR2 FYNNEI. Trimming left V 4 bases short and J 6 bases short, with 5 bases between. The DNA of the CDR3 is TGTGCCAGCAGTGTTTATGATACGCAGTATTTT. Encoded protein: CASSVYDTQYF.

V gene TRBV29-1 combines with J gene TRBJ2-3; 7 positions agree with TRBD1. This CDR3 spans 15 amino acids. Trimming removed 3 bases from V and 2 bases from J; junction bases left unmatched: 8. Germline values: CDR1 SQVTM, CDR2 ANQGSEA. The CDR3 here is CSVDLTGLTTDTQYF. The DNA of the CDR3 is TGCAGCGTTGATCTGACAGGGCTAACCACAGATACGCAGTATTTT.

Regarding this clone: Within the sample, other DNA sequences also encode this same CDR3. This sequence joins TRBV18 and TRBJ1-1, with 10 positions matching TRBD1. Trimming at V came to 2 bases and at J to 5 bases, leaving 2 bases not matched to a gene. Germline loops: CDR1 KGHSH, CDR2 LQKENI. The CDR3 spans 14 residues. The CDR3 region is CASSPGTGATEAFF. Here the CDR3 DNA reads TGTGCCAGCTCACCAGGGACAGGGGCGACTGAAGCTTTCTTT.